The clone carrying this T cell receptor (beta chain) appeared once. The antigen is undetermined. The sample originates from a study of early T cells in non-severe SARS-CoV-2 infection. Study at large: The study sequenced bulk RNA from unsorted whole blood, with chains unpaired. Findings and caveats of the study: VDJdb-based annotation leaned toward anti-spike CD8 responses and missed private and CD4 specificities.

Individual cDNA molecules received unique molecular identifiers. TCRdb processed the 5' RACE reads anew with MiXCR; each CDR3 protein has one entry. The sample has more than 80,000 distinct CDR3 sequences, around a sixth seen once. The germline CDR1 and CDR2 sequences are DFQATT and SNEGSKA (reference sequence). This CDR3 comprises 12 residues. Trimming shortened V by 3 bases and J by 1 base, and 6 bases separated the two germline ends. The source of this sequence is an adult who was a healthcare worker with PCR-confirmed SARS-CoV-2 infection or an uninfected control (not recorded which). Sequencing input: whole blood. This sequence joins TRBV20-1 and TRBJ1-1; D unresolved. CDR3 nucleotide sequence: TGCAGTGCTAGGGGAGGGAACACTGAAGCTTTCTTT. Residues: CSARGGNTEAFF.